A selection of T cell receptor beta chains follows, all from one sample in a study of T cells in Graves' hyperthyroidism and ophthalmopathy. TCRdb re-called the multiplex PCR reads with MiXCR, one entry per CDR3 protein. This repertoire shows 200,000 to 250,000 distinct CDR3 sequences, 15% to 20% found once; its top ten account for 25% to 30%. The sample comprised blood. These receptors were obtained from a woman younger than 35 with Graves' ophthalmopathy. The CDR3 runs from the conserved cysteine through the conserved F or W. D genes are given only for firm matches. The size entry gives once, few, many, or a class for an expanded clone.

TRBV28	.	TRBJ2-2	many	TGTGCCAGCAGTCAGGGGAGGCGTAGGGCCGGGGAGCTGTTTTTT	CASSQGRRRAGELFF
TRBV3-1	TRBD2	TRBJ2-3	many	TGTGCCAGCAGTCTTACTAGCGGGGCCGATACGCAGTATTTT	CASSLTSGADTQYF
TRBV6-1	.	TRBJ1-5	many	TGTGCCAGCAGAGATTATAGCAATCAGCCCCAGCATTTT	CASRDYSNQPQHF
TRBV7-6	TRBD2	TRBJ2-7	many	TGTGCCAGCAGCTTTAGCGGGAGAGGGTCCTACGAGCAGTACTTC	CASSFSGRGSYEQYF
TRBV5-1	TRBD1	TRBJ1-2	many	TGCGCCAGCAGCTTCGACAGGGCAGGTGGCTACACCTTC	CASSFDRAGGYTF
TRBV14	TRBD2	TRBJ2-3	many	TGTGCCAGCAGCTCCGGGACTAGGGGCGATACGCAGTATTTT	CASSSGTRGDTQYF
TRBV27	.	TRBJ2-1	many	TGTGCCAGCAGTTTATCGACAGCCACCCCGAATGAGCAGTTCTTC	CASSLSTATPNEQFF
TRBV7-3	.	TRBJ2-2	many	TGTGCCAGCAGCCCCGTGGCAGGTTCGGGCGGGGAGCTGTTTTTT	CASSPVAGSGGELFF
TRBV5-8	.	TRBJ2-3	many	TGTGCCAGCAGCTTGGTAGGCCAAGCGCAGTATTTT	CASSLVGQAQYF
TRBV6-2/TRBV6-3	TRBD2	TRBJ2-2	many	TGTGCCAGCAGTTTGCGGGGGGCAGGAGGGGAGCTGTTTTTT	CASSLRGAGGELFF
TRBV28	TRBD2	TRBJ2-5	many	TGTGCCAGCAGTTTTCGCTATAGCGGGAGGGCCGAAGAGACCCAGTACTTC	CASSFRYSGRAEETQYF